This TCR beta chain was found in a study of T-cell reconstitution after alpha-beta-depleted transplantation in children. Trimming cost V 0 bases and J 0 bases, with 13 bases left between them. The CDR3 has 16 residues. Germline lookup yields CDR1 SGHKS and CDR2 YYEKEE (reference sequence). The TCRbeta library was prepared with unique molecular identifiers. TCRdb re-analysed the PCR reads in MiXCR, keeping a single row per CDR3 protein. The sample holds about 230,000 distinct CDR3 sequences, about 9.2% seen once. The receptor was isolated from a human donor who donated a stem cell graft to a child with acute lymphoblastic leukemia. The specimen comprised PBMCs from the stem cell graft donor, sampled from the stem cell graft. The chain is built from TRBV5-5 and TRBJ2-7; tentative D call: TRBD2 (5 bases). CDR3 loop: CASSLGFRGLSYEQYF. The CDR3 coding sequence is TGTGCCAGCAGCTTGGGTTTTCGAGGGCTCTCCTACGAGCAGTACTTC. Variable domain in full (rest from reference TRBV5-5 and TRBJ2-7): DAGVTQSPTHLIKTRGQQVTLRCSPISGHKSVSWYQQVLGQGPQFIFQYYEKEERGRGNFPDRFSARQFPNYSSELNVNALLLGDSALYLCASSLGFRGLSYEQYFGPGTRLTVT.